The 30 T cell receptor beta chains presented below share a single source sample, sequenced in a study of beta chain features in type 1 diabetes. Whole-study findings and limits: Shortening that was moderate but significant affected the TCRB CDR3s of Type 1 diabetes patients in all four CD4+ subsets.

What was sequenced were expressed TCRB transcripts, since all of the isolated RNA had been reverse transcribed. Clones were read by immunoSEQ multiplex PCR, and TCRdb kept only the in-frame ones, dropping some. The data contain about 150,000 clones, about 7.9% of them singletons. For these TCRs, the target antigens are not known. Sequenced sample: central memory CD4+ T cells from blood. The source is a man in his late teens or twenties with type 1 diabetes.

The V gene is TRBV10-3, the J gene TRBJ2-7; 8 bases map to TRBD1. The CDR3 covers 14 residues. Germline V gene sequence: CDR1 ENHRY, CDR2 SYGVKD. The trim removed 6 bases at V and 0 bases at J, leaving 4 bases unmatched. The CDR3 loop reads CAISDRGLSYEQYF. The DNA for the CDR3 is TGTGCCATCAGCGACAGGGGCCTCTCCTACGAGCAGTACTTC.

The chain is built from TRBV2 and TRBJ1-6; D uncertain. CDR3 length: 15 residues. Germline CDR1 is SNHLY and CDR2 is FYNNEI. Trimming pared 8 bases from V and 7 bases from J, leaving 18 bases between. The CDR3 DNA sequence: TGTGCCAGCCAGGAGGTGACCATAGGGAATTCACCCCTCCACTTT. As protein: CASQEVTIGNSPLHF.

This chain uses TRBV5-1 with TRBJ1-4, with 8 bases lining up with TRBD1. The CDR3 covers 15 residues. The trim removed 7 bases at V and 4 bases at J, leaving 9 bases unmatched. The germline CDR1 and CDR2 sequences are SGHRS and YFSETQ. The DNA for the CDR3 is TGCGCCAGCTGCCGGGACAGGAGCCTTAATGAAAAACTGTTTTTT. Translation: CASCRDRSLNEKLFF.

The table lists this clone with a few counts. V gene TRBV6-1 combines with J gene TRBJ1-5; a weak D match, TRBD1 (6 bases). The germline V gene encodes CDR1 MNHNS and CDR2 SASEGT. This CDR3 is built from 13 residues. V was trimmed by 5 bases and J by 4 bases, leaving 9 bases between them. CDR3 sequence reads: CASSRDTNQPQHF. Written as DNA, the CDR3 is TGTGCCAGCAGTAGGGACACAAATCAGCCCCAGCATTTT.

This sequence joins TRBV5-1 and TRBJ1-2, with TRBD1 as a possible D gene (5 bases). The germline CDR1 and CDR2 sequences are SGHRS and YFSETQ. The CDR3 is made up of 14 amino acids. V lost 1 base, J lost 8 bases, and 15 bases lay in between. The CDR3 loop reads CASSLSGGKDGYTF. CDR3 coding DNA: TGCGCCAGCAGCTTGTCCGGGGGAAAGGACGGCTACACCTTC.

This clone was counted a few times. This chain connects TRBV5-4 to TRBJ2-2, with 8 bases fitting TRBD1. From germline, CDR1 is SGHNT and CDR2 YYREEE (reference sequence). After removal of 3 bases from V and 3 bases from J, the junction contained 7 bases not matched to a gene. The CDR3 has 16 amino acids. CDR3 coding DNA: TGTGCCAGCAGCTCGGACAGGGTCCTCTACACCGGGGAGCTGTTTTTT. Translating gives CASSSDRVLYTGELFF.

This clone was seen a few times. The J gene is TRBJ1-2, the V gene TRBV7-2; D remains ambiguous. Germline V CDR1 and CDR2: SGHTA, FQGNSA. The CDR3 has 11 residues. V was cut by 2 bases and J by 8 bases, with 6 bases left in between. CDR3 in amino acids: CASSLNGGYTF. CDR3 DNA: TGTGCCAGCAGCTTAAACGGGGGCTACACCTTC.

This sequence joins TRBV29-1 and TRBJ2-3, with TRBD2 matching 7 bases. The CDR3 extends over 15 amino acids. The germline V gene encodes CDR1 SQVTM and CDR2 ANQGSEA. V lost 2 bases, J lost 0 bases, and 5 bases stayed unmatched. Here the CDR3 reads CSVEQASGSTDTQYF. The CDR3 region has the DNA TGCAGCGTTGAACAGGCTAGCGGAAGCACAGATACGCAGTATTTT.

J is TRBJ1-2 and V is TRBV2; tentative D call: TRBD1 (6 bases). The germline V gene encodes CDR1 SNHLY and CDR2 FYNNEI. V was trimmed by 7 bases and J by 4 bases, leaving 16 bases between them. The CDR3 has 14 amino acids. This CDR3 is CASIQGTNSYGYTF. The CDR3 region has the DNA TGTGCCAGCATCCAGGGGACGAACTCCTATGGCTACACCTTC.

This clone turned up a few times. V usage is TRBV9 and J usage is TRBJ1-5; no reliable D call. The CDR3 length is 13 residues. Trimming removed 4 bases from V and 5 bases from J, with 10 bases in between. Looked up from germline, CDR1 is SGDLS and CDR2 is YYNGEE. As DNA, the CDR3 is TGTGCCAGCAGCCCAACGGGGTATCAGCCCCAGCATTTT. Protein product: CASSPTGYQPQHF. Full variable domain (remainder filled in from reference TRBV9 and TRBJ1-5): DSGVTQTPKHLITATGQRVTLRCSPRSGDLSVYWYQQSLDQGLQFLIQYYNGEERAKGNILERFSAQQFPDLHSELNLSSLELGDSALYFCASSPTGYQPQHFGDGTRLSIL.

This clone was counted a few times. V and J are TRBV5-1 and TRBJ2-5; 13 bases agree with TRBD2. Germline V gives CDR1 SGHRS, CDR2 YFSETQ. This CDR3 is 15 amino acids long. J lost 4 bases, V lost 4 bases, and 4 bases had no gene match. CDR3 bases: TGCGCCAGCAGCAAGGGACTAGCGGGGTCAGAGACCCAGTACTTC. It codes for CASSKGLAGSETQYF.

This clone was seen only a few times. This chain links TRBV28 with TRBJ1-5, with D hard to call. The germline V gene has CDR1 MDHEN and CDR2 SYDVKM. CDR3 length: 12 residues. V was clipped by 6 bases and J by 5 bases, with 8 bases between them. The CDR3 coding sequence is TGTGCCAGCAGACCGCCGGATCAGCCCCAGCATTTT. Amino acids: CASRPPDQPQHF.

As for this clone: The same CDR3 is also encoded by other DNA sequences in this sample. The V gene is TRBV19, the J gene TRBJ1-2, with D hard to call. CDR1 and CDR2 from the germline V gene are LNHDA and SQIVND (reference sequence). The CDR3 length is 12 residues. With 2 bases removed from V and 4 bases from J, the gap between germline ends came to 5 bases. The CDR3 DNA follows: TGTGCCAGTAGTATACGGAGCTATGGCTACACCTTC. The encoded protein is CASSIRSYGYTF.

The genes are TRBV28 and TRBJ2-5; a weak D match, TRBD2 (5 bases). From germline, CDR1 is MDHEN and CDR2 SYDVKM. The CDR3 totals 14 residues. Trimming shortened V by 7 bases and J by 3 bases, and 15 bases separated the two germline ends. The CDR3 DNA sequence: TGTGCCAGCAATCGGAGGAGCCGAAAAGAGACCCAGTACTTC. The encoded protein is CASNRRSRKETQYF.

A few counts support this clone. The chain recombines TRBV6-5 with TRBJ2-7; a possible D gene is TRBD2 (6 bases). Germline values: CDR1 MNHEY, CDR2 SVGAGI. The CDR3 consists of 15 residues. Trimming removed 2 bases at V and 2 bases at J, with 13 bases between. This chain's CDR3 is CASSYNGDSTYEQYF. The CDR3 coding sequence is TGTGCCAGCAGTTACAACGGGGACTCCACCTACGAGCAGTACTTC.

This sequence joins TRBV18 and TRBJ2-5; possible D gene TRBD2, 5 bases. The ends were cut back, 3 bases at V and 4 bases at J, with 12 bases in the middle. Germline V lookup: CDR1 KGHSH, CDR2 LQKENI. This CDR3 spans 14 amino acids. The CDR3 DNA follows: TGTGCCAGCTCACCCGGGGTAGTTGGAGAGACCCAGTACTTC. Amino acid sequence: CASSPGVVGETQYF. The complete variable domain, with remaining parts taken from reference TRBV18 and TRBJ2-5, reads NAGVMQNPRHLVRRRGQEARLRCSPMKGHSHVYWYRQLPEEGLKFMVYLQKENIIDESGMPKERFSAEFPKEGPSILRIQQVVRGDSAAYFCASSPGVVGETQYFGPGTRLLVL.

There are many counts of this clone. CDR3 sequence: CASSGSQGSSYNEQFF. The CDR3 nucleotides read TGTGCCAGCAGTGGATCACAGGGGAGCTCCTACAATGAGCAGTTCTTC. This rearrangement joins TRBV2 to TRBJ2-1; 7 bases agree with TRBD1. Germline V lookup: CDR1 SNHLY, CDR2 FYNNEI. The CDR3 sequence is 16 residues long. V lost 4 bases and J lost 0; bases outside the gene matches: 6.

This clone has just a few counts. The chain recombines TRBV9 with TRBJ2-5; the D gene is possibly TRBD2 (6 bases). V lost 2 bases and J 2 bases, leaving 13 bases between the germline ends. Germline V gives CDR1 SGDLS, CDR2 YYNGEE. The CDR3 contains 15 residues. Written as DNA, the CDR3 is TGTGCCAGCAGCGTGGCGGGGCGCACTCAAGAGACCCAGTACTTC. Its protein product is CASSVAGRTQETQYF.

This rearrangement joins TRBV21-1 to TRBJ1-2; the D call TRBD1 from the table was never checked on the DNA. TRBV21-1 is recorded as a pseudogene. This CDR3 comprises 12 residues. DNA for the CDR3: TGTGCCAGCGTGGCCTCACAGGGTGGCTACACCTTC. This sequence encodes CASVASQGGYTF.

This clone was seen a few times. The chain combines TRBV7-8 with TRBJ2-1; no definite D call. CDR3 length equals 16 residues. CDR1 and CDR2 from the germline V gene are SGHVS and FQNEAQ. V lost 3 bases, J lost 1 base, and 13 bases lay in between. CDR3 bases: TGTGCCAGCAGCTTCACAGCCTCTGGGTCCTACAATGAGCAGTTCTTC. Translation: CASSFTASGSYNEQFF. Drawing the rest from reference TRBV7-8 and TRBJ2-1, the complete variable domain is GAGVSQSPRYKVAKRGQDVALRCDPISGHVSLFWYQQALGQGPEFLTYFQNEAQLDKSGLPSDRFFAERPEGSVSTLKIQRTQQEDSAVYLCASSFTASGSYNEQFFGPGTRLTVL.

This clone was seen only a few times. This chain joins TRBV30 and TRBJ2-7, with TRBD1 as a possible D gene (6 bases). Trimming pared 0 bases from V and 2 bases from J, leaving 8 bases between. Germline loops: CDR1 GTSNPN, CDR2 SVGIG (reference sequence). This CDR3 has 13 amino acids. The CDR3 DNA follows: TGTGCCTGGAGTGTCAGACAGGCCTACGAGCAGTACTTC. The encoded protein is CAWSVRQAYEQYF.

This clone was seen a few times. V usage is TRBV29-1 and J usage is TRBJ1-2; the match to TRBD1 covers 9 bases. The CDR3 contains 14 residues. The germline gives CDR1 SQVTM, CDR2 ANQGSEA. The ends lost 4 bases at V and 8 bases at J; junction bases unmatched: 11. As DNA, the CDR3 is TGCAGCGTTGTGGGGACAGGGACTGTAGGGGGCTACACCTTC. Translation: CSVVGTGTVGGYTF.

The rearrangement links TRBV9 to TRBJ2-3; unclear D gene. The CDR3 totals 15 residues. Germline loops: CDR1 SGDLS, CDR2 YYNGEE. V was trimmed by 2 bases and J by 2 bases, leaving 12 bases between them. The chain's CDR3 is CASSVRHLVTDTQYF. The CDR3 DNA reads as TGTGCCAGCAGCGTTCGACACCTGGTCACAGATACGCAGTATTTT.

The gene calls are TRBV5-6 and TRBJ1-6; D unresolved. The CDR3 contains 16 residues. Germline CDR1 reads SGHDT; CDR2 reads YYEEEE. The V end was cut by 4 bases, the J end by 7 bases, with 18 bases between. CDR3 DNA sequence: TGTGCCAGCAGCCGCGGAGGCGGACCTTACAATTCACCCCTCCACTTT. Residues: CASSRGGGPYNSPLHF.

This clone was recorded a few times. The chain recombines TRBV28 with TRBJ2-1; 7 nucleotides match TRBD2. The trim removed 5 bases at V and 4 bases at J, leaving 8 bases unmatched. The germline V gene encodes CDR1 MDHEN and CDR2 SYDVKM. This CDR3 has 15 amino acids. The CDR3 nucleotides are TGTGCCAGCAGTGGTTACGGACTAGGGTACAATGAGCAGTTCTTC. It yields the protein CASSGYGLGYNEQFF. The full variable domain, with the rest looked up from reference TRBV28 and TRBJ2-1, is DVKVTQSSRYLVKRTGEKVFLECVQDMDHENMFWYRQDPGLGLRLIYFSYDVKMKEKGDIPEGYSVSREKKERFSLILESASTNQTSMYLCASSGYGLGYNEQFFGPGTRLTVL.

This clone has just a few counts. The chain uses TRBV5-6 and TRBJ1-1; D call uncertain. The CDR3 has 13 amino acids. Germline values: CDR1 SGHDT, CDR2 YYEEEE. Trimming left V 2 bases short and J 8 bases short, with 13 bases between. CDR3 loop: CASSFTAASEAFF. The CDR3 coding sequence is TGTGCCAGCAGCTTTACAGCGGCGTCGGAAGCTTTCTTT.

As for this clone: The sample has other DNA sequences that encode this CDR3 too. The chain carries TRBV6-6 and TRBJ2-5; a possible D gene is TRBD2 (7 bases). The CDR3 is 12 amino acids. Germline CDR1 MNHNY, CDR2 SVGAGI (reference sequence). The V end lost 8 bases, the J end lost 2 bases, and 9 bases lay between the germline ends. CDR3 loop: CASGGAQETQYF. The CDR3 DNA follows: TGTGCCAGCGGGGGGGCACAAGAGACCCAGTACTTC.

This chain links TRBV2 with TRBJ1-1; 7 bases are shared with TRBD1. The length of the CDR3 is 14 residues. CDR1 SNHLY and CDR2 FYNNEI come from the germline V gene. V lost 7 bases to trimming and J lost 5 bases; unmatched junction nucleotides: 10. The CDR3 region has the DNA TGTGCCAGCACCGAGGGTTCAGGGGGAACTGAAGCTTTCTTT. It specifies CASTEGSGGTEAFF.

The chain carries TRBV19 and TRBJ2-7; 7 positions agree with TRBD1. The CDR3 contains 14 residues. J gave up 6 bases and V 2 bases, and 7 bases lay outside the gene matches. Germline assignment: CDR1 LNHDA and CDR2 SQIVND (reference sequence). The CDR3 reads CASSIKDRTREQYF. The CDR3 bases are TGTGCCAGTAGTATAAAGGACAGGACCCGCGAGCAGTACTTC.

V gene TRBV28 combines with J gene TRBJ2-5, with a possible D match to TRBD2 (6 bases). V lost 3 bases to trimming and J lost 4 bases, with 12 bases between them. Germline loops: CDR1 MDHEN, CDR2 SYDVKM. The CDR3 totals 14 residues. This CDR3 reads CASSFTGDGETQYF. In nucleotides, the CDR3 is TGTGCCAGCAGTTTCACGGGAGATGGAGAGACCCAGTACTTC.